The source of this T cell receptor (beta chain) is a study of blood T cells in healthy people across ages (dated by TCRdb to the mid-2010s). Looking at the study overall: In model experiments, template switching captured about one uniquely barcoded TCR beta cDNA molecule for every two T cells. Age-related changes in TCR beta repertoire diversity were measured in the study by deep sequencing normalized with unique cDNA molecular identifiers. The donors were divided into four age groups: young (average around 15 years), middle-aged (approximately 41), aged (around 67) and long-lived (roughly 82). For two donors (one aged 18 to 30 and one aged 80 or older), the study analyzed two additional independent replicas of 1 million unique cDNA reads from the same blood draw.

Libraries came from 5' RACE. TCRdb lists the instrument as Illumina HiSeq 2500. A second PCR of roughly 6 to 11 cycles was run with a J-beta primer mix and a sample-barcoded 5' primer. A unique molecular identifier was introduced onto each TCR beta cDNA molecule by a template-switch 5' adaptor carrying 12 random nucleotides. Each sample yielded at least 2.5 million CDR3-containing paired-end reads. First-strand cDNA was synthesized from all RNA with the Mint cDNA synthesis kit, primed by a TRBC-specific oligonucleotide. Following uracil-DNA glycosylase treatment, a first 18-cycle PCR with universal primers M1SS and BC2_uni_R was performed on all cDNA. The authors processed their data as follows. For normalization, 1 million high-quality reads were randomly selected from each sample, with every read carrying a distinct molecular identifier. Reads with shared molecular identifiers were discarded instead of being binned into consensus sequences. MiTCR, set to a Q25 quality threshold and the strictest error-elimination algorithm, was used for CDR3 identification, clonotype clustering and error correction. A nonparametric unseen species model using Euler transformation provided a lower-bound estimate of total TCR beta diversity. TCRdb itself trimmed the public reads at Q25 with fastp, ran MiXCR and retained productive beta chains. Every distinct CDR3 protein forms one entry, paired with its most common genes and DNA. The V and J calls come from TCRdb's annotation, not from the publication. The sample table shows approximately 800,000 distinct CDR3 sequences, and around 25% are seen once. About 3% of the sample is held by the ten biggest clonotypes.

Note on this clonotype: Its antigen is still unknown. The sample holds no much larger clone one base away, and base qualities are not on file.

The CDR3 contains 16 residues, cysteine and phenylalanine counted. The sequence is cut down to CDR3 DNA, 48 bases in frame from base 1. Looking up the germline V gene yields CDR1 SGHTA and CDR2 FQGNSA. The junction shows trimming of 3 bases on V and 3 bases on J, and the gene matches do not reach 1 base of it. Here is what the overall study found, with its caveats: Estimates of total diversity based on one million sequenced T cells were regarded as lower bounds and as underestimates. A strong correlation was found between observed TCR beta diversity and the percentage of naive T cells measured by flow cytometry. Donor CMV infection status was unknown, potentially confounding age-related changes in expanded clonotypes. Compared with the aged group, more naive CD4+ T cells, fewer expanded clones and increased TCR diversity were shown by the long-lived group, suggesting age selection. Observed TCR beta diversity per million T cells fell roughly linearly with age, and a significant reduction was already apparent by age roughly 40. Conclusive comparison of naive and antigen-experienced compartments was prevented by the profiling of bulk unsorted PBMCs.

The donors were 40 or so Caucasian individuals from Russia, aged roughly 6 to 100 years, who were systemically healthy. Around 9.7 milliliters of peripheral blood were collected from each donor into EDTA-treated Vacutainer tubes. PBMCs were isolated by Ficoll-Paque density-gradient centrifugation, with at least 6 million obtained per sample. Total RNA was extracted from PBMCs with Trizol reagent, with at least 6 micrograms obtained per sample. For every donor, flow cytometry on a PBMC aliquot measured the percentage of naive CD45RAhigh/CD27high T cells. This sample also belongs to another study, concerning T cells of mothers and their children. As that second paper reports: The donors were nine systemically healthy Caucasian individuals, made up of three mothers and their six children. cDNA synthesis consumed the entire amount of extracted RNA, loaded at about 1.5 ug RNA in each 15 ul reaction. In the second PCR, sample barcodes and 2-4 random nucleotides were introduced via the M1S primer. Each mother yielded over 10 million TCR beta CDR3 reads and each child roughly 2.9 million reads. Thymic selection shapes the output of TCR recombination in a similar way in related and unrelated pairs, and inherited differences have a minor effect. Normalized repertoire overlap was always found to be slightly, but never significantly, higher in related mother-child pairs than in unrelated mother-child pairs. No persistent microchimeric T cell clones were detected, at a sensitivity of approximately 110 clones per million clonotypes. Deep NGS was used in the study to compare the TCR beta repertoires of mothers and children and to look for features that separate related mother-child pairs from unrelated individuals. On average, the children were roughly 10 +/- 4 years old, while the mothers were roughly 36 +/- 4 years old. After adapter ligation with NEBNext reagents, the libraries were sequenced on Illumina HiSeq 2000 with 100+100 nt paired-end reads. To avoid cross-contamination, the mother libraries and the child libraries were prepared a month apart and sequenced in separate runs. Between roughly 500,000 and 2,000,000 distinct TCR beta clonotypes were identified per donor. Naive TCR beta clonotypes were estimated from low-frequency clonotypes matched to each donor's FACS-determined naive share, without sorting.

Sequenced input: blood. This clonotype originated in a boy between 5 and 17 years old in good health. This receptor chain uses TRBV7-2 and TRBJ2-1; 14 central nucleotides agree with TRBD2. The CDR3 region has the sequence CASSFGTSGGYNEQFF. The sequenced DNA: TGTGCCAGCAGCTTCGGGACTAGCGGGGGCTACAATGAGCAGTTCTTC.